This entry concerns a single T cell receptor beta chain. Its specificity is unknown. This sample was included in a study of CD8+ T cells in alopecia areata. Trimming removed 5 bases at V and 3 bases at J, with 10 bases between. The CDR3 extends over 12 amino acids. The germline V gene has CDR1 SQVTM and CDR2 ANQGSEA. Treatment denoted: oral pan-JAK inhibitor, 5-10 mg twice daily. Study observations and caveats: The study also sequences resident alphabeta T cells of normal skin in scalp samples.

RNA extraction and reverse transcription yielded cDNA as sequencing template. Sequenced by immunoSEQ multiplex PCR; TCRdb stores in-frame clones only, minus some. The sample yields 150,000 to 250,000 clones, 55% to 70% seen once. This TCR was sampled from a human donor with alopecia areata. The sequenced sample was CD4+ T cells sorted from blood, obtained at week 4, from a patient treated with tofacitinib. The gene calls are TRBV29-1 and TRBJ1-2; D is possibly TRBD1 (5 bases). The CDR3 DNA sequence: TGCAGCGTTCGGCGACAGTACTATGGCTACACCTTC. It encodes CSVRRQYYGYTF.